This T cell receptor beta chain was sequenced in a study of blood T cells in healthy people across ages. Isolation recovered at least 6.5 million PBMCs from every sample. The CDR3 length is 14 residues. The germline gives CDR1 SEHNR, CDR2 FQNEAQ (reference sequence). The authors ran a second PCR of about 6 to 11 cycles using a sample-barcoded 5' primer and a J-beta primer mix. Tags on each cDNA molecule came from a template-switch adaptor with 12 random nucleotides. TCRdb analysed the 5' RACE reads with MiXCR anew, one entry per CDR3 protein. The repertoire holds some 1.5 million distinct CDR3 sequences, with 35% to 45% as singletons.

The receptor's source is a woman aged 18-30 years in good health. The sample consisted of blood. The chain recombines TRBV7-9 with TRBJ2-7, with 8 bases matching TRBD2. The J call may be incorrect, as the DNA end agrees better with TRBJ2-5. CDR3 sequence: CASSSGLVLETQYF. In DNA, the CDR3 is TGTGCCAGCAGCTCGGGACTAGTCTTGGAGACCCAGTACTTC.